These 16 T cell receptor beta chains came from one sample sequenced in a study of T-cell memory formation after mild COVID-19. TCRdb re-derived calls from the 5' RACE reads in MiXCR, one entry per CDR3 protein. The sample holds roughly 280,000 distinct CDR3 sequences, around 15% seen once. Specimen: PBMCs or a T cell subset sorted from them (not recorded which). Source of these receptors: a young man who had mild COVID-19 (a few samples of this study predate the infection). Cell type and time point are not known.

Only a few counts were recorded for this clonotype. This rearrangement joins TRBV6-6 to TRBJ2-5; no definite D call. Germline CDR1 is MNHNY and CDR2 is SVGAGI (reference sequence). The CDR3 contains 15 residues. Trimming pared 6 bases from V and 6 bases from J, leaving 20 bases between. CDR3 nucleotides: TGTGCCAGCAGCCCACCTGAGTTCCGCATGAAGACCCAGTACTTC. It codes for CASSPPEFRMKTQYF.

The chain employs TRBV12-3 or TRBV12-4 and TRBJ2-3, with 8 bases fitting TRBD1. Trimming removed 5 bases from V and 11 bases from J; junction bases left unmatched: 3. The CDR3 totals 11 residues. The CDR3 DNA is TGTGCCAGCAGTCCGGACAGGGTGCAGTATTTT. This gives the protein CASSPDRVQYF.

This clonotype was counted a few times. The chain joins TRBV5-1 to TRBJ2-5; a possible D gene is TRBD1 (6 bases). CDR3 length: 14 residues. V shed 4 bases and J shed 2 bases, with 12 bases lying between them. Germline CDR1 reads SGHRS; CDR2 reads YFSETQ. The DNA for the CDR3 is TGCGCCAGCAGCGCACGGGACAATCAAGAGACCCAGTACTTC. This sequence encodes CASSARDNQETQYF.

This clonotype was found many times. The CDR3 bases are TGCGCCAGCAGCCAAGGAATACAGGGGTGGAGAGAGACCCAGTACTTC. This codes for CASSQGIQGWRETQYF. The chain uses TRBV4-1 and TRBJ2-5, with 7 bases aligning to TRBD1. V lost 1 base and J lost 4; bases outside the gene matches: 9. The CDR3 is 16 residues long. Germline V gives CDR1 MGHRA, CDR2 YSYEKL.

This clonotype was recorded a few times. J is TRBJ1-6 and V is TRBV27; unclear D gene. Between the trimmed V and J ends, which lost 2 bases and 9 bases, there was a span of 8 bases. The CDR3 runs 13 residues. In germline, CDR1 is MNHEY, CDR2 SMNVEV (reference sequence). The CDR3 DNA follows: TGTGCCAGCAGTTTACCGGGATTTTCACCCCTCCACTTT. Translated, it gives CASSLPGFSPLHF.

The table lists this clonotype with a few counts. The chain links TRBV2 to TRBJ2-1; D possibly corresponds to TRBD1 (6 bases). The CDR3 totals 13 residues. The V gene's germline CDR1 is SNHLY and CDR2 FYNNEI. Trimming pared 7 bases from V and 11 bases from J, leaving 18 bases between. DNA of the CDR3: TGTGCCAGCAACAGGGCTCCCCTAAGGAAGCAGTTCTTC. This codes for CASNRAPLRKQFF. The full variable domain, completed using reference TRBV2 and TRBJ2-1, is EPEVTQTPSHQVTQMGQEVILRCVPISNHLYFYWYRQILGQKVEFLVSFYNNEISEKSEIFDDQFSVERPDGSNFTLKIRSTKLEDSAMYFCASNRAPLRKQFFGPGTRLTVL.

V and J are TRBV12-5 and TRBJ2-2; TRBD2 might be the D (5 bases). CDR1 and CDR2 (germline): LGHNT, FRNRAP. This CDR3 spans 15 amino acids. V lost 0 bases to trimming and J lost 4 bases, with 9 bases between them. In DNA form, the CDR3 reads TGTGCTAGTGGTTTGGTCGGACGGGGCACCGGGGAGCTGTTTTTT. This gives the protein CASGLVGRGTGELFF.

The rearrangement uses TRBV18 and TRBJ2-3, with D hard to call. This CDR3 is 13 amino acids long. Germline V gene data show CDR1 as KGHSH and CDR2 as LQKENI. Trimming shortened V by 2 bases and J by 2 bases, and 5 bases separated the two germline ends. DNA of the CDR3: TGTGCCAGCTCACCAGCCTACACAGATACGCAGTATTTT. Its protein is CASSPAYTDTQYF.

With respect to this clonotype: One end of the junction does not line up with germline, which may come from a read error. This rearrangement joins TRBV4-3 to TRBJ1-5; D unclear. CDR1 is LGHNA and CDR2 is YSLEER in the germline V gene. The CDR3 extends over 15 amino acids. The CDR3 coding sequence is TGCGCCAGCAGCCAAGATCCCCTGGGCAAGCAGCCCCAGCATTTT. This translates into CASSQDPLGKQPQHF.

This clonotype was seen a handful of times. The V and J genes are TRBV12-3 or TRBV12-4 and TRBJ2-5; D uncertain. This CDR3 contains 14 residues. Trimming took off 2 bases at V and 0 bases at J, with 7 bases between the two ends. CDR3: CASSLSQNQETQYF. The CDR3 bases are TGTGCCAGCAGTTTAAGCCAGAACCAAGAGACCCAGTACTTC.

This clonotype was seen a handful of times. The gene calls are TRBV6-6 and TRBJ1-1, with D possibly TRBD1 on 5 matching bases. Between the trimmed V and J ends, which lost 7 bases and 2 bases, there was a span of 14 bases. The CDR3 runs to 14 residues. Germline CDR1 reads MNHNY; CDR2 reads SVGAGI (reference sequence). The CDR3 protein is CASTSWGLNTEAFF. CDR3 bases: TGTGCCAGCACCTCGTGGGGACTTAACACTGAAGCTTTCTTT.

This chain joins TRBV20-1 and TRBJ2-3; TRBD2 might be the D (6 bases). Germline-derived CDR1 and CDR2 are DFQATT and SNEGSKA (reference sequence). V gave up 0 bases and J gave up 3 bases, with 10 bases separating them. The CDR3 has 14 residues. Here the CDR3 reads CSARDRAGTDTQYF. In nucleotides, the CDR3 is TGCAGTGCTAGAGATCGGGCGGGGACAGATACGCAGTATTTT.

Points on this clonotype: This may be a read error, as it is one base from a much larger clone. V usage is TRBV4-2 and J usage is TRBJ2-5; 7 bases fit TRBD2. Looked up from germline, CDR1 is LGHNA and CDR2 is YNFKEQ. The CDR3 totals 16 residues. Here the CDR3 DNA reads TGTGCCAGCAGCCAAGACGGGACTACCTTCTTAGAGACCAAGTACTTC. It yields the protein CASSQDGTTFLETKYF.

This clonotype was seen a few times. V gene TRBV7-7 combines with J gene TRBJ2-5; 13 bases map to TRBD2. This CDR3 is 16 amino acids long. Trimming took 3 bases from V and 4 from J; bases not matched to a gene: 5. In germline, CDR1 is SSHAT, CDR2 FNYEAQ (reference sequence). The CDR3 protein is CASSLGLAGFGETQYF. The CDR3 nucleotides read TGTGCCAGCAGCTTGGGACTAGCGGGATTCGGAGAGACCCAGTACTTC.

Concerning this clonotype: Compared with germline, one end of the junction differs, possibly owing to a read error. The DNA of the CDR3 is TGTGCCAGCAGTCAAGCGGGGCTTAATCAAGAGACCCAGTACTTC. It translates to CASSQAGLNQETQYF. The chain recombines TRBV3-1 with TRBJ2-5; 7 nucleotides align to TRBD2. The germline CDR1 and CDR2 sequences are LGHDT and YNNKEL (reference sequence). The CDR3 is 15 amino acids.

This clonotype was counted ten times or more. The J gene is TRBJ1-3, the V gene TRBV12-3 or TRBV12-4; 7 nucleotides line up with TRBD1. The CDR3 runs 14 residues. Trimming took 6 bases from V and 4 from J; bases not matched to a gene: 6. CDR3 bases: TGTGCCAGCAGGGAGACAGGGTCGGGAAACACCATATATTTT. Its protein product is CASRETGSGNTIYF.